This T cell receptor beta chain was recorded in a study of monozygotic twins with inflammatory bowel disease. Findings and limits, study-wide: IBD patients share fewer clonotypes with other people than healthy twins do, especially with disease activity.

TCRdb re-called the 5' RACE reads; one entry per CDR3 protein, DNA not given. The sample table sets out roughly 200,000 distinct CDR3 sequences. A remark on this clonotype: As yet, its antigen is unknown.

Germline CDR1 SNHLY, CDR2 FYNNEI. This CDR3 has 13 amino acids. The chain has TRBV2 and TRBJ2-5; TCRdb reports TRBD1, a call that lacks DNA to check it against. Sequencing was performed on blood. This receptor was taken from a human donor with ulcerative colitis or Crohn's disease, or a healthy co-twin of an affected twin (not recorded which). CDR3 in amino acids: CASTSGAQETQYF. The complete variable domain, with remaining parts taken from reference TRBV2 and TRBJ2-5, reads EPEVTQTPSHQVTQMGQEVILRCVPISNHLYFYWYRQILGQKVEFLVSFYNNEISEKSEIFDDQFSVERPDGSNFTLKIRSTKLEDSAMYFCASTSGAQETQYFGPGTRLLVL.